The rows below give T cell receptor beta chains drawn from one sample of a study of shared clonotypes between healthy human individuals. The assay was immunoSEQ multiplex PCR, and TCRdb's table has in-frame clones only and misses some. Altogether 2 million to 2.5 million clones are present, 90% to 97% being singletons, with the ten largest covering over 0.1%. Sequencing input: naive CD4+ T cells sorted from blood. The receptors were sampled from a man aged 18 to 30 in good health. The CDR3 runs from the conserved cysteine through the conserved F or W. Fields, in order: J gene, V gene, D gene, clone size, CDR3 DNA, CDR3 protein. The D gene is left open where the match is weak. Clone size is not always given. Where it is, it says once, few, many or a class for expanded clones.

J: TRBJ2-7
V: TRBV18
D: -
size: -
DNA: TGTGCCAGCTCACCAAGGAACCAATTCGACGAGCAGTACTTC
CDR3: CASSPRNQFDEQYF

J: TRBJ1-1
V: TRBV18
D: -
size: -
DNA: TGTGCCAGCTCACCATTGGGAGCACCGAACACTGAAGCTTTCTTT
CDR3: CASSPLGAPNTEAFF

J: TRBJ1-1
V: TRBV30
D: -
size: -
DNA: TGTGCCTGGACTATAGGGACTGAAGCTTTCTTT
CDR3: CAWTIGTEAFF

J: TRBJ1-6
V: TRBV5-7
D: TRBD1
size: -
DNA: TGTGCCAGCAGCTTGGCCGACAGGGGGCCCAATCTGTATTCACCCCTCCACTTT
CDR3: CASSLADRGPNLYSPLHF

J: TRBJ1-2
V: TRBV6-1
D: -
size: -
DNA: TGTGCCAGCAGTACAGGGTCCCTCCGAGGCTACACCTTC
CDR3: CASSTGSLRGYTF

J: TRBJ1-6
V: TRBV27
D: TRBD1
size: -
DNA: TGTGCCAGCAAGGGACAGGGGAATTCACCCCTCCACTTT
CDR3: CASKGQGNSPLHF

J: TRBJ2-7
V: TRBV7-2
D: -
size: -
DNA: TGTGCCAGCAGCTTAAGGAAGGACTCCTACGAGCAGTACTTC
CDR3: CASSLRKDSYEQYF

J: TRBJ2-5
V: TRBV5-6
D: -
size: -
DNA: TGTGCCAGCAGCTTGGCGGCATGGGAGGAGACCCAGTACTTC
CDR3: CASSLAAWEETQYF

J: TRBJ1-4
V: TRBV2
D: -
size: few
DNA: TGTGCCAGCACAGGGATTTTGTTTACTAATGAAAAACTGTTTTTT
CDR3: CASTGILFTNEKLFF

J: TRBJ2-1
V: TRBV5-5
D: TRBD2
size: -
DNA: TGTGCCAGCAGCCACGAGCGGGGGACTTACAATGAGCAGTTCTTC
CDR3: CASSHERGTYNEQFF

J: TRBJ2-7
V: TRBV5-1
D: -
size: -
DNA: TGCGCCAGCAGTCCAACCCCGGTGTTCTTC
CDR3: CASSPTPVFF

J: TRBJ2-1
V: TRBV18
D: TRBD2
size: once
DNA: TGTGCCAGCTCACACCCAGGGACTAGCGGTAACGAAGCAAATGAGCAGTTCTTC
CDR3: CASSHPGTSGNEANEQFF

J: TRBJ1-1
V: TRBV28
D: TRBD1
size: -
DNA: TGTGCCAGCAGGACAGGGCCCATGAACACTGAAGCTTTCTTT
CDR3: CASRTGPMNTEAFF

J: TRBJ2-3
V: TRBV25-1
D: -
size: -
DNA: TGTGCCAGCAGTGAATATGGTGGAGATACGCAGTATTTT
CDR3: CASSEYGGDTQYF

J: TRBJ2-7
V: TRBV5-1
D: -
size: -
DNA: TGCGCCAGCAGCTGGGACTCCACCCCCCTCTACGAGCAGTACTTC
CDR3: CASSWDSTPLYEQYF

J: TRBJ2-1
V: TRBV11-2
D: -
size: -
DNA: TGTGCCAGCAGCTACGACCAGAACGGTGAGCAGTTCTTC
CDR3: CASSYDQNGEQFF

J: TRBJ1-6
V: TRBV4-1
D: TRBD1
size: few
DNA: TGCGCCAGCAGCGACTACCGGGACAGCTGGCGGCCCCTCCACTTT
CDR3: CASSDYRDSWRPLHF

J: TRBJ1-5
V: TRBV10-1
D: -
size: few
DNA: TGCGCCAGCAGGATAGTAGGCTGGGAGCCCCAGCATTTT
CDR3: CASRIVGWEPQHF

J: TRBJ1-6
V: TRBV2
D: TRBD1
size: -
DNA: TGTGCCAGCAGACTGGACAGGGTAGATAATTCACCCCTCCACTTT
CDR3: CASRLDRVDNSPLHF

J: TRBJ1-2
V: TRBV7-9
D: TRBD1
size: few
DNA: TGTGCCAGCAGCTTAGCAGGGGGCAACTATGGCTACACCTTC
CDR3: CASSLAGGNYGYTF

J: TRBJ2-5
V: TRBV5-4
D: -
size: once
DNA: TGTGCCAGCAGCCTACGACAGGCGGAGACCCAGTACTTC
CDR3: CASSLRQAETQYF

J: TRBJ2-7
V: TRBV10-3
D: -
size: once
DNA: TGTGCCATCAGTGACGGGCCCTCCTACGAGCAGTACTTC
CDR3: CAISDGPSYEQYF

J: TRBJ2-5
V: TRBV10-3
D: TRBD1
size: -
DNA: TGTGCCACTACGACAGGGGGCCAAGAGACCCAGTACTTC
CDR3: CATTTGGQETQYF

J: TRBJ1-6
V: TRBV7-9
D: -
size: -
DNA: TGTGCCAGCAGCTTCTCGCCGACAGTTTCCGGTAATTCACCCCTCCACTTT
CDR3: CASSFSPTVSGNSPLHF

J: TRBJ2-1
V: TRBV9
D: -
size: -
DNA: TGTGCCAGCAGCGCCCGGGCCGGCGGGGTGGTCTACAATGAGCAGTTCTTC
CDR3: CASSARAGGVVYNEQFF

J: TRBJ2-1
V: TRBV5-1
D: TRBD2
size: -
DNA: TGCGCCAGCAGCTTGGCCACGAGACTAGCGGGAGCTGAGCAGTTCTTC
CDR3: CASSLATRLAGAEQFF

J: TRBJ2-7
V: TRBV2
D: -
size: -
DNA: TGTGCCAGCACTGGCGGGAACGACGAGCAGTACTTC
CDR3: CASTGGNDEQYF

J: TRBJ2-2
V: TRBV7-7
D: -
size: -
DNA: TGTGCTAGCAGCCAGAAGGCGAACACCGGGGAGCTGTTTTTT
CDR3: CASSQKANTGELFF

J: TRBJ2-7
V: TRBV6-1
D: TRBD1
size: -
DNA: TGTGCCAGCAATAATAGGGACAGGGGGCTGGGGCAGTACTTC
CDR3: CASNNRDRGLGQYF

J: TRBJ2-5
V: TRBV19
D: -
size: -
DNA: TGTGCCAGTAGTATGGGAGTTGCGGAGACCCAGTACTTC
CDR3: CASSMGVAETQYF

J: TRBJ2-1
V: TRBV10-3
D: -
size: -
DNA: TGTGCCATCAGTGAGCCAGGACGGCACAATGAGCAGTTCTTC
CDR3: CAISEPGRHNEQFF

J: TRBJ2-2
V: TRBV4-1
D: -
size: -
DNA: TGCGCCAGCAGCCAAGGAGGGCCGGCCACCGGGGAGCTGTTTTTT
CDR3: CASSQGGPATGELFF

J: TRBJ2-7
V: TRBV29-1
D: -
size: -
DNA: TGCAGCGTTGACAGGGTGCCCTCGGGTGAGCAGTACTTC
CDR3: CSVDRVPSGEQYF